The rows below give T cell receptor beta chains drawn from one sample of a study of T-cell reconstitution after alpha-beta-depleted transplantation in children. TCRdb re-called the PCR reads through MiXCR, storing one row per CDR3 protein. The sample lists a few hundred thousand distinct CDR3 sequences; around 17% were seen once. Here the sequenced sample was PBMCs from the stem cell graft donor, taken from the stem cell graft. These receptors all come from a human donor who donated a stem cell graft to a child with acute lymphoblastic leukemia. The CDR3 runs from the conserved cysteine through the conserved F or W. Each record gives: J gene, clone size, V gene, D gene, CDR3 protein, CDR3 DNA. The D gene is left open where the match is weak. Some rows mark clone size as missing; the rest say once, few, many or name a class of expanded clone.

j_gene: TRBJ1-4; abundance: -; v_gene: TRBV5-1; d_gene: -; CDR3aa: CASRGGQANEKLFF; CDR3nt: TGCGCCAGCAGGGGAGGACAAGCTAATGAAAAACTGTTTTTT
j_gene: TRBJ2-7; abundance: once; v_gene: TRBV7-9; d_gene: -; CDR3aa: CASSTIAHEQYF; CDR3nt: TGTGCCAGCAGCACGATCGCCCACGAGCAGTACTTC
j_gene: TRBJ2-7; abundance: few; v_gene: TRBV24-1; d_gene: -; CDR3aa: CATSDPLGREQYF; CDR3nt: TGTGCCACCAGTGATCCCTTGGGAAGGGAGCAGTACTTC
j_gene: TRBJ1-2; abundance: -; v_gene: TRBV6-1; d_gene: -; CDR3aa: CASSKDTFYYGYTF; CDR3nt: TGTGCCAGCAGTAAAGACACCTTTTACTATGGCTACACCTTC
j_gene: TRBJ1-2; abundance: -; v_gene: TRBV7-9; d_gene: -; CDR3aa: CASSGDYRRNGYTF; CDR3nt: TGTGCCAGCAGCGGTGACTACCGACGGAATGGCTACACCTTC
j_gene: TRBJ2-2; abundance: -; v_gene: TRBV20-1; d_gene: -; CDR3aa: CSAIPRASNTGELFF; CDR3nt: TGCAGTGCTATACCGCGGGCCTCGAACACCGGGGAGCTGTTTTTT
j_gene: TRBJ2-7; abundance: few; v_gene: TRBV20-1; d_gene: TRBD2; CDR3aa: CSAEDTAGANEQYF; CDR3nt: TGCAGTGCTGAAGACACAGCGGGAGCCAACGAGCAGTACTTC
j_gene: TRBJ1-2; abundance: -; v_gene: TRBV6-5; d_gene: TRBD1; CDR3aa: CASSYSNRGSNGYTF; CDR3nt: TGTGCCAGCAGTTACTCGAACAGGGGCTCGAACGGCTACACCTTC
j_gene: TRBJ2-5; abundance: few; v_gene: TRBV27; d_gene: TRBD1; CDR3aa: CASSLGTGGLETQYF; CDR3nt: TGTGCCAGCAGTTTGGGGACAGGGGGTTTAGAGACCCAGTACTTC
j_gene: TRBJ2-7; abundance: -; v_gene: TRBV5-1; d_gene: -; CDR3aa: CASSTQDSQTYEQYF; CDR3nt: TGCGCCAGCAGTACTCAGGACAGCCAAACCTACGAGCAGTACTTC
j_gene: TRBJ2-6; abundance: -; v_gene: TRBV27; d_gene: -; CDR3aa: CASSSRGAGANVLTF; CDR3nt: TGTGCCAGCAGCTCCAGGGGGGCTGGGGCCAACGTCCTGACTTTC
j_gene: TRBJ2-5; abundance: -; v_gene: TRBV7-9; d_gene: TRBD2; CDR3aa: CASSFAGGPLTQYF; CDR3nt: TGTGCCAGCAGCTTCGCGGGAGGGCCGTTGACCCAGTACTTC
j_gene: TRBJ2-1; abundance: -; v_gene: TRBV5-1; d_gene: TRBD1; CDR3aa: CASSEWTGYNEQFF; CDR3nt: TGCGCCAGCAGCGAATGGACAGGCTACAATGAGCAGTTCTTC
j_gene: TRBJ1-1; abundance: -; v_gene: TRBV20-1; d_gene: TRBD1; CDR3aa: CSARDRGLSMNTEAFF; CDR3nt: TGCAGTGCTAGGGACAGGGGATTATCCATGAACACTGAAGCTTTCTTT
j_gene: TRBJ2-7; abundance: -; v_gene: TRBV24-1; d_gene: TRBD2; CDR3aa: CATSDGVAGPLVYEQYF; CDR3nt: TGTGCCACCAGTGATGGGGTAGCGGGCCCACTGGTCTACGAGCAGTACTTC
j_gene: TRBJ2-2; abundance: -; v_gene: TRBV9; d_gene: TRBD2; CDR3aa: CASSPRPGLAHTTNTGELFF; CDR3nt: TGTGCCAGCAGCCCCCGTCCGGGACTAGCGCACACGACGAACACCGGGGAGCTGTTTTTT
j_gene: TRBJ2-3; abundance: -; v_gene: TRBV11-1; d_gene: TRBD2; CDR3aa: CASSFRRTSGRRGTDTQYF; CDR3nt: TGTGCCAGCAGCTTTCGGAGGACTAGCGGGAGGAGGGGCACAGATACGCAGTATTTT
j_gene: TRBJ2-7; abundance: -; v_gene: TRBV7-8; d_gene: -; CDR3aa: CASSLVSYSSYEQYF; CDR3nt: TGTGCCAGCAGCTTAGTCTCCTATAGCTCCTACGAGCAGTACTTC
j_gene: TRBJ2-1; abundance: few; v_gene: TRBV30; d_gene: TRBD1; CDR3aa: CAWSGRGRDEQFF; CDR3nt: TGTGCCTGGAGCGGCAGGGGGCGCGATGAGCAGTTCTTC
j_gene: TRBJ2-7; abundance: few; v_gene: TRBV12-3/TRBV12-4; d_gene: -; CDR3aa: CASSISPRGSYEQYF; CDR3nt: TGTGCCAGCAGTATTTCGCCCCGGGGCTCCTACGAGCAGTACTTC
j_gene: TRBJ2-2; abundance: -; v_gene: TRBV12-3/TRBV12-4; d_gene: TRBD1; CDR3aa: CASTRQGTGELFF; CDR3nt: TGTGCCAGCACACGACAGGGGACCGGGGAGCTGTTTTTT
j_gene: TRBJ1-5; abundance: few; v_gene: TRBV19; d_gene: -; CDR3aa: CASSIDLLSVRIQPQHF; CDR3nt: TGTGCCAGTAGTATAGATTTGCTCTCCGTCCGGATTCAGCCCCAGCATTTT